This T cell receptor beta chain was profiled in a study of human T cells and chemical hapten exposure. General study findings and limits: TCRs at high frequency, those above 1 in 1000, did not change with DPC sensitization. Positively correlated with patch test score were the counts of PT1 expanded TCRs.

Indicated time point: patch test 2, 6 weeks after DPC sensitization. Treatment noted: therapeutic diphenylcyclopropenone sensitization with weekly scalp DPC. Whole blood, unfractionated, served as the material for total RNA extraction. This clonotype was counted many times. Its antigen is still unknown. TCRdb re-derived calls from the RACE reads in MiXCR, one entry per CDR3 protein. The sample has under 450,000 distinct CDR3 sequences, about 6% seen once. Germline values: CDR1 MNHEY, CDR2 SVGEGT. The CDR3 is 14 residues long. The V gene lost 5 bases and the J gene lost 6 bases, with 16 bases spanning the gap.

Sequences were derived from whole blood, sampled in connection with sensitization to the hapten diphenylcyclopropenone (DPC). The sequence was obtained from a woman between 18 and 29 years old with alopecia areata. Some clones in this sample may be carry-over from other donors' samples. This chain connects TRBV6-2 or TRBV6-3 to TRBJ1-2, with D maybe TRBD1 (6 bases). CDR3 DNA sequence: TGTGCCAGCAGTCTCGACAGGACGCCGCATGGCTACACCTTC. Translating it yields CASSLDRTPHGYTF.